This T cell receptor (beta chain) was sequenced for a study of PD-L1 blockade in urothelial cancer. Clones were sequenced by immunoSEQ multiplex PCR, and TCRdb holds only the in-frame ones, with some missing. The repertoire holds tens of thousands of clones, with approximately 80% as singletons. This clone appeared a few times. Trimming took 5 bases from V and 3 from J; bases not matched to a gene: 4. This CDR3 region has 13 residues. CDR1 is SEHNR and CDR2 is FQNEAQ in the germline V gene (reference sequence). The rearrangement uses TRBV7-9 and TRBJ2-7, with 7 bases fitting TRBD1. The receptor was isolated from a man aged 65 to 79 with urothelial cancer. The sample consisted of PBMCs, taken around atezolizumab (anti-PD-L1) treatment. The CDR3 loop is CASSPGQNYEQYF. CDR3 bases: TGTGCCAGCAGCCCGGGACAGAACTACGAGCAGTACTTC.